One TCR beta chain is described in this entry. The sample originates from a study of control samples from healthy donors and cancer patients. Germline V gene sequence: CDR1 GTSNPN, CDR2 SVGIG (reference sequence). The germline V and J ends were trimmed by 4 bases and 4 bases, with 11 bases remaining between them. This CDR3 has 13 residues. Profiled with immunoSEQ multiplex PCR; TCRdb holds only in-frame clones, not every one. The data show under 85,000 clones, more than 70% seen once. Sequenced material: PBMCs. This sequence joins TRBV30 and TRBJ1-5, with a possible D match to TRBD1 (5 bases). The sequence derives from a man aged 55-75 years with colorectal cancer. CDR3 bases: TGTGCCTGGACATCCGGGGCGAATCAGCCCCAGCATTTT. Protein sequence: CAWTSGANQPQHF.